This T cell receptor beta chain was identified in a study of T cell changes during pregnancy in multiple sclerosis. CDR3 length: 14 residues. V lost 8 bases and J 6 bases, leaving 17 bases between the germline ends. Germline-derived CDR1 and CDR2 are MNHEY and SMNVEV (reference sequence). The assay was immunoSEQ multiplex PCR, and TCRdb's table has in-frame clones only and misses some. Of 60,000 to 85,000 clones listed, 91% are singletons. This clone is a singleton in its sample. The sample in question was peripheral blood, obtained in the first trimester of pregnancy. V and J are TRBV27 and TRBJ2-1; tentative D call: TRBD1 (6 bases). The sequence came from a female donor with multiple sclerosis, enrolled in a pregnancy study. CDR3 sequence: CASSTGRRVNEQFF. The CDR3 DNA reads TGTGCCAGCTCCACAGGGCGGCGGGTCAATGAGCAGTTCTTC.